This TCR beta chain came from a study of spatial heterogeneity in lung cancer. As for the study in general: In the raw reads, each unique TCR and UMI combination was present more than ten times on average.

Time point indicated: sample taken at primary tumor resection. Germline V gives CDR1 LGHNA, CDR2 YNFKEQ. Trimming removed 1 base from V and 5 bases from J, with 11 bases in between. The CDR3 has 14 amino acids. Study conclusions and caveats: Higher tumor mutation counts went along with higher counts of expanded intratumoral alpha and beta TCRs. Regional and ubiquitous nonsynonymous mutations were tracked by counts of regional and ubiquitous expanded TCRs, respectively.

This clonotype was observed a handful of times. The antigen remains undetermined. Each CDR3 protein gets one entry after TCRdb re-called the 5' RACE reads with MiXCR. The table has over 10,000 distinct CDR3 sequences, approximately 3% seen once. The sample was lung tumor tissue, taken at surgery. The rearrangement links TRBV4-2 to TRBJ1-2; the D gene is possibly TRBD1 (5 bases). This receptor was identified in a male donor with early-stage non-small cell lung cancer. The CDR3 spells CASSQAQVGYGYTF. The CDR3 DNA is TGTGCCAGCAGCCAAGCACAGGTGGGATATGGCTACACCTTC.